This TCR beta chain derives from a study of blood T cells in healthy people across ages. For the second PCR, which ran for roughly 6 to 12 cycles, a sample-barcoded 5' primer and a J-beta primer mix were used. TCRdb reprocessed the 5' RACE reads via MiXCR and lists one record per CDR3 protein. The sample includes 700,000 to 850,000 distinct CDR3 sequences, roughly 35% of them seen just once. J gave up 0 bases and V 6 bases, and 12 bases lay outside the gene matches. The CDR3 loop spans 17 amino acids. Germline assignment: CDR1 ENHRY and CDR2 SYGVKD. As to this clonotype: Its specificity is unknown.

Findings and caveats of the study: Age brought a roughly linear fall in TCR beta diversity measured per million T cells.

The origin of this receptor is a man aged 18 to 29 in good health. The chain couples TRBV10-3 to TRBJ1-1; 8 nucleotides align to TRBD1. Sequencing used blood. CDR3 bases: TGTGCCATCAGCGGTGCCAGGGGGCGTGTTATGAACACTGAAGCTTTCTTT. Its translation is CAISGARGRVMNTEAFF.